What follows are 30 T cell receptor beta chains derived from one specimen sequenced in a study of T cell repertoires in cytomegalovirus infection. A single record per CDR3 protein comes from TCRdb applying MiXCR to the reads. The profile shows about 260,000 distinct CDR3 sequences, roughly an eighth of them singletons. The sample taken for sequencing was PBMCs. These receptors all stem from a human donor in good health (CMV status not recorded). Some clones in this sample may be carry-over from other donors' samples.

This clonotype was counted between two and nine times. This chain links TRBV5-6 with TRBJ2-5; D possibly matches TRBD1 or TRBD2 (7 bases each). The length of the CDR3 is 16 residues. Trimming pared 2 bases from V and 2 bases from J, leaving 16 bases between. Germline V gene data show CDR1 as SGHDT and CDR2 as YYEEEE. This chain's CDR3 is CASSLGLGTDQETQYF. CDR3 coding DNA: TGTGCCAGCAGCTTAGGACTAGGGACAGATCAAGAGACCCAGTACTTC.

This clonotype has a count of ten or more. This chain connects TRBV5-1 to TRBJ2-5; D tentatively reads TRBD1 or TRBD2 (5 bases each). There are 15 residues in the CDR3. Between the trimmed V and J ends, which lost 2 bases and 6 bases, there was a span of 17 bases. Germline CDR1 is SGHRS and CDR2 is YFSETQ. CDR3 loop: CASSLRISEGKTQYF. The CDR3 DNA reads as TGCGCCAGCAGCTTAAGGATCTCCGAGGGGAAGACCCAGTACTTC. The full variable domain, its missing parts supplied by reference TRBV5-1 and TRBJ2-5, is KAGVTQTPRYLIKTRGQQVTLSCSPISGHRSVSWYQQTPGQGLQFLFEYFSETQRNKGNFPGRFSGRQFSNSRSEMNVSTLELGDSALYLCASSLRISEGKTQYFGPGTRLLVL.

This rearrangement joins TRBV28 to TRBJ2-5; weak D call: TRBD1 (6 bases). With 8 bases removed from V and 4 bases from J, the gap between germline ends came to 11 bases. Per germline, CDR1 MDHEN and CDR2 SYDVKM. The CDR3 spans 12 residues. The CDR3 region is CASHRAGETQYF. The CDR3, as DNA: TGTGCCAGCCACAGGGCGGGAGAGACCCAGTACTTC. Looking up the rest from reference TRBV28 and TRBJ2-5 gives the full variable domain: DVKVTQSSRYLVKRTGEKVFLECVQDMDHENMFWYRQDPGLGLRLIYFSYDVKMKEKGDIPEGYSVSREKKERFSLILESASTNQTSMYLCASHRAGETQYFGPGTRLLVL.

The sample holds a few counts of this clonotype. The CDR3 is CASTPGGLQPNYGYTF. In nucleotides, the CDR3 is TGTGCCAGCACCCCTGGGGGGCTGCAACCCAACTATGGCTACACCTTC. The rearrangement joins TRBV5-4 to TRBJ1-2; the D gene is possibly TRBD1 (6 bases). In germline, CDR1 is SGHNT, CDR2 YYREEE (reference sequence). The CDR3 totals 16 residues. V lost 6 bases and J lost 2, with 20 bases in between. The variable domain in full, with the rest retrieved from reference TRBV5-4 and TRBJ1-2, is ETGVTQSPTHLIKTRGQQVTLRCSSQSGHNTVSWYQQALGQGPQFIFQYYREEENGRGNFPPRFSGLQFPNYSSELNVNALELDDSALYLCASTPGGLQPNYGYTFGSGTRLTVV.

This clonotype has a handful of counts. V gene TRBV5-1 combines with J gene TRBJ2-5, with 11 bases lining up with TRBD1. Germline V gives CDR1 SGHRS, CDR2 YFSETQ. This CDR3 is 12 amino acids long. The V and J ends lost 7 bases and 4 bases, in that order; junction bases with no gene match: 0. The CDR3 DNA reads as TGCGCCAGCGGACAGGGGGCAGAGACCCAGTACTTC. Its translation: CASGQGAETQYF.

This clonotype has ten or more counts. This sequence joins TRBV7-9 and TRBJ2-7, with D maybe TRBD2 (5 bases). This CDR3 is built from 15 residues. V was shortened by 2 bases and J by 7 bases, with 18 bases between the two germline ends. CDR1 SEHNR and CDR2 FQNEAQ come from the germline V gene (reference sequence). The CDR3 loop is CASSLPGIPGGEQYF. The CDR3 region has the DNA TGTGCCAGCAGCTTACCCGGGATCCCCGGCGGTGAGCAGTACTTC.

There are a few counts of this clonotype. CDR3 loop: CASSPGRGDYYEQYF. DNA for the CDR3: TGCGCCAGCAGCCCTGGTCGTGGGGACTACTACGAGCAGTACTTC. The rearrangement links TRBV4-1 to TRBJ2-7, with 7 bases aligning to TRBD2. CDR1 is MGHRA, CDR2 YSYEKL, per germline. V lost 4 bases, J lost 3 bases, and 9 bases stayed unmatched. CDR3 length: 15 amino acids.

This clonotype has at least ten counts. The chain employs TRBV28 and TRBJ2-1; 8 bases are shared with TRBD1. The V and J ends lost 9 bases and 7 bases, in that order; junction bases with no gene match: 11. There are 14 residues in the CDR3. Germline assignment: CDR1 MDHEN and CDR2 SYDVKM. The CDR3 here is CASQLTGGHNEQFF. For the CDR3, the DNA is TGTGCCAGTCAGCTTACAGGGGGGCATAATGAGCAGTTCTTC.

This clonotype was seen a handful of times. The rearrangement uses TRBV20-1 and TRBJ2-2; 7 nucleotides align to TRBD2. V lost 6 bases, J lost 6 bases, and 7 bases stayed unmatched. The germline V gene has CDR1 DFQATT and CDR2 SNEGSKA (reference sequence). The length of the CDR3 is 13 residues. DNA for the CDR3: TGCAGTGCCCGCCCGACTAGCCCCGGGGAGCTGTTTTTT. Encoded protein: CSARPTSPGELFF.

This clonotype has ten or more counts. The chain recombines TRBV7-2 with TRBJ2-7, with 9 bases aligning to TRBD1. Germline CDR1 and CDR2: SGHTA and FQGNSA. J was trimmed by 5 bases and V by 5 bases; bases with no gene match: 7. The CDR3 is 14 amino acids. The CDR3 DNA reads TGTGCCAGCAGCCAAGGACAGGGGTGGGACGAGCAGTACTTC. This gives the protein CASSQGQGWDEQYF.

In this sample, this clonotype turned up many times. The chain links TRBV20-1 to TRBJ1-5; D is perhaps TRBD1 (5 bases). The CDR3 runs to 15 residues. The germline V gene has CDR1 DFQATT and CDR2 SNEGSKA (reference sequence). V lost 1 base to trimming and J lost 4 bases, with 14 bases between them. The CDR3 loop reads CSARGVGAHNQPQHF. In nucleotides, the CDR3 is TGCAGTGCTAGAGGGGTCGGGGCCCATAATCAGCCCCAGCATTTT.

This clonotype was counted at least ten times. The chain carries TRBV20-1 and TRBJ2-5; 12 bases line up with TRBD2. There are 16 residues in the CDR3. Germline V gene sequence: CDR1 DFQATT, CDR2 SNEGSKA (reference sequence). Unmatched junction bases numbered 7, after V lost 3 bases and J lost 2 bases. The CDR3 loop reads CSASASGGAGQETQYF. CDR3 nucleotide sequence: TGCAGTGCTAGTGCTAGCGGGGGGGCTGGGCAAGAGACCCAGTACTTC.

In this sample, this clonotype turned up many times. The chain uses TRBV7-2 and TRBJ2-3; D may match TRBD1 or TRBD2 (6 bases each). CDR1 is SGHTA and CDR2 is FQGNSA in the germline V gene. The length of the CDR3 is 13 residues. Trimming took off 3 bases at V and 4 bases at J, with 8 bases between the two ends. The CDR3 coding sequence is TGTGCCAGCAGCTTGGGGGGCCCAGATACGCAGTATTTT. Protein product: CASSLGGPDTQYF.

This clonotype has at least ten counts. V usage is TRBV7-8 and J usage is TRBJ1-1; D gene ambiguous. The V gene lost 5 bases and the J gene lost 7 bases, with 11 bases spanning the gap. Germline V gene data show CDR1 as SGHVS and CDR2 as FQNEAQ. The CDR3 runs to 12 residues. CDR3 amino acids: CASSPQDYEAFF. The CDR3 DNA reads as TGTGCCAGCAGCCCGCAGGACTATGAAGCTTTCTTT.

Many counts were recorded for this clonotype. The CDR3 DNA sequence: TGTGCCAGCAGTTTATCGAGGGGAAGCAATCAGCCCCAGCATTTT. Translation gives CASSLSRGSNQPQHF. The V gene is TRBV27, the J gene TRBJ1-5, with a weak D call TRBD1 (5 bases). V was cut by 0 bases and J by 1 base, with 7 bases left in between. Germline lookup yields CDR1 MNHEY and CDR2 SMNVEV (reference sequence). The CDR3 runs 15 residues.

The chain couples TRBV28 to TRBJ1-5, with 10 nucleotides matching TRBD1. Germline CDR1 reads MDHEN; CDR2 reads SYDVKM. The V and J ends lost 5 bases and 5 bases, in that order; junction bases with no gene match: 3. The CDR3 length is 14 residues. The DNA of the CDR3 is TGTGCCAGCAGTGGGGGACAGGGGTATCAGCCCCAGCATTTT. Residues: CASSGGQGYQPQHF.

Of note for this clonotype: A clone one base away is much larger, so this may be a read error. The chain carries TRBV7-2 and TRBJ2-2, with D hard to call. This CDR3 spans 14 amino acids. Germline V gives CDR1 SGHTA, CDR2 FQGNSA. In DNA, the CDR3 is TGTGACAGCAGCTTAGTCTTTCGGACCGGGGAGCTGTTTTTT. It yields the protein CDSSLVFRTGELFF.

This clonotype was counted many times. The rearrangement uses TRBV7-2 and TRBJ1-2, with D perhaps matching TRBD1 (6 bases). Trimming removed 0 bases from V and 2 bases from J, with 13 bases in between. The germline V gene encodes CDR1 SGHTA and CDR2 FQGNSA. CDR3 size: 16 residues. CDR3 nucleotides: TGTGCCAGCAGCTTAGCTCTTCAGGGGAGGAACTATGGCTACACCTTC. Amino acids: CASSLALQGRNYGYTF.

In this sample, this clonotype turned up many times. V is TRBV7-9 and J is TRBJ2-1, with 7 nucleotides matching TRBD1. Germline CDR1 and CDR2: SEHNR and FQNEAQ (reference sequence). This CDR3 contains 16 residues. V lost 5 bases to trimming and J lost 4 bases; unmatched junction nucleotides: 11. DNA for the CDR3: TGTGCCAGCAGCCTCACCACGGACAGGCGATACAATGAGCAGTTCTTC. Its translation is CASSLTTDRRYNEQFF. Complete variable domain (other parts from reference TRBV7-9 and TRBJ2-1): DTGVSQNPRHKITKRGQNVTFRCDPISEHNRLYWYRQTLGQGPEFLTYFQNEAQLEKSRLLSDRFSAERPKGSFSTLEIQRTEQGDSAMYLCASSLTTDRRYNEQFFGPGTRLTVL.

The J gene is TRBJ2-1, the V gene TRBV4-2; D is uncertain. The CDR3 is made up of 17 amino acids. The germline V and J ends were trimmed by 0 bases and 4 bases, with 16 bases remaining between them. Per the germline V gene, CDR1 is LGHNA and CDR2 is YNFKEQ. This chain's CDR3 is CASSQDLGTVGYNEQFF. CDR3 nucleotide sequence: TGTGCCAGCAGCCAAGATCTTGGCACGGTCGGGTACAATGAGCAGTTCTTC.

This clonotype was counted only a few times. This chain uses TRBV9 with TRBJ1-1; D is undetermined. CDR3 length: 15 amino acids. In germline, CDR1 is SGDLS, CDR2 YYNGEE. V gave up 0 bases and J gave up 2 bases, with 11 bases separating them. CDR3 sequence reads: CASSVGSGGNTEAFF. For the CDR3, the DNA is TGTGCCAGCAGCGTAGGGTCCGGCGGCAACACTGAAGCTTTCTTT.

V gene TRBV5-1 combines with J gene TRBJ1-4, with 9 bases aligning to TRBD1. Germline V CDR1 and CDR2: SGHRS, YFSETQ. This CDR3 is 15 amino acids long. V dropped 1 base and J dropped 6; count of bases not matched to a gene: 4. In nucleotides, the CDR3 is TGCGCCAGCAGCTTGAGGGGACAGGGAGATGAAAAACTGTTTTTT. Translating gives CASSLRGQGDEKLFF.

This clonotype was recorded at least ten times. Written as DNA, the CDR3 is TGTGCCAGCAGCTTACGACAGGGCAGTCAGCCCCAGCATTTT. This codes for CASSLRQGSQPQHF. The chain combines TRBV7-2 with TRBJ1-5; 7 bases match TRBD1. CDR3 size: 14 residues. Germline-derived CDR1 and CDR2 are SGHTA and FQGNSA. Trimming cost V 2 bases and J 6 bases; bases outside gene matches: 4.

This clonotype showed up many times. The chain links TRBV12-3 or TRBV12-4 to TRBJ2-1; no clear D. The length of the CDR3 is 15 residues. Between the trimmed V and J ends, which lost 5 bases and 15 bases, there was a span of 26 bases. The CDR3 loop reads CASSNPPGGESTRFF. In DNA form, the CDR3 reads TGTGCCAGCAGTAACCCCCCTGGCGGCGAGTCCACACGGTTCTTC.

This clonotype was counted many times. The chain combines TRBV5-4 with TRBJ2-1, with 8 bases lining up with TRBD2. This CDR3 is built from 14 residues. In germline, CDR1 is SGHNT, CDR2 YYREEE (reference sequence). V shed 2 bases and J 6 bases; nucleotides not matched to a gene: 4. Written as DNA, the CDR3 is TGTGCCAGCAGCTTTGAGCGGGAGCTCAATGAGCAGTTCTTC. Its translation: CASSFERELNEQFF.

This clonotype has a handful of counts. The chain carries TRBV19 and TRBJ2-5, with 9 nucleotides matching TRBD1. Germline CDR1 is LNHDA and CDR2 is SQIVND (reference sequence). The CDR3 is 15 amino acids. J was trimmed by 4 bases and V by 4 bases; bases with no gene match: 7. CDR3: CASSNDRGGRETQYF. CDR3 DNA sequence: TGTGCCAGTAGTAACGACAGGGGGGGTCGAGAGACCCAGTACTTC.

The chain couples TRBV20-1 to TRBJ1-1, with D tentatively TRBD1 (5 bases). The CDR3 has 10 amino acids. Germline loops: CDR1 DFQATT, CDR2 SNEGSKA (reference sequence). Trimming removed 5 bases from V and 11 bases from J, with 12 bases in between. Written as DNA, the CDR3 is TGCAGTGCTCGAGGGACTGGCGCTTTCTTT. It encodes CSARGTGAFF.

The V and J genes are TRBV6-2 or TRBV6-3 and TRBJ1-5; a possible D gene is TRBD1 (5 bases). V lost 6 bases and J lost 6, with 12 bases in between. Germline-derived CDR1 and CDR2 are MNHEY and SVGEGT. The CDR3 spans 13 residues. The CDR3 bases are TGTGCCAGCAGCTCAGGGTCCAGTCAGCCCCAGCATTTT. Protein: CASSSGSSQPQHF.

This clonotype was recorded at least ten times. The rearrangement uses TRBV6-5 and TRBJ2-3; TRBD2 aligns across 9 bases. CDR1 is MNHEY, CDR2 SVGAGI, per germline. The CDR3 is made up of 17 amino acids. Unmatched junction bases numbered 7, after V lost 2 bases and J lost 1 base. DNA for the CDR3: TGTGCCAGCAGTTACCGGGGGACTAGCTCTCGCACAGATACGCAGTATTTT. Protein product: CASSYRGTSSRTDTQYF.

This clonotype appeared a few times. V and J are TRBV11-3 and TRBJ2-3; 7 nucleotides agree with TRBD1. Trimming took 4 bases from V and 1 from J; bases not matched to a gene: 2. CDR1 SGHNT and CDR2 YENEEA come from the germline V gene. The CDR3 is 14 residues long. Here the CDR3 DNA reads TGTGCCAGCAGCTGGGACAGCCGCACAGATACGCAGTATTTT. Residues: CASSWDSRTDTQYF.